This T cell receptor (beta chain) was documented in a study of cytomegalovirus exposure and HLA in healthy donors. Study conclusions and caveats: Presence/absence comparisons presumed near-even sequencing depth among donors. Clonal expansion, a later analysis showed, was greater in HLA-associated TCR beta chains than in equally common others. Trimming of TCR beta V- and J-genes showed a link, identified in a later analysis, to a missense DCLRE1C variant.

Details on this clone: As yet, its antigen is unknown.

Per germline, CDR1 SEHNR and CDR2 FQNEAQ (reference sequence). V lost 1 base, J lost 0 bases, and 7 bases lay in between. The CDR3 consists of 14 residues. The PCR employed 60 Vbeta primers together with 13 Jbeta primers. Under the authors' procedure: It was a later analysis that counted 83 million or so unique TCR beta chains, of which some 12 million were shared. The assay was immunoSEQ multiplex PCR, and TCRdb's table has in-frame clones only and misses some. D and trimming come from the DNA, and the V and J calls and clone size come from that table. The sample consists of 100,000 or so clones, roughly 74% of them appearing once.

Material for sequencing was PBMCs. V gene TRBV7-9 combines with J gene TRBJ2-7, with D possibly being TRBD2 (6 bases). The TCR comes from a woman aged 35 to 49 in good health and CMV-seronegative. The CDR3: CASSLGRDSYEQYF. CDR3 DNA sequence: TGTGCCAGCAGCTTAGGGCGGGACTCCTACGAGCAGTACTTC. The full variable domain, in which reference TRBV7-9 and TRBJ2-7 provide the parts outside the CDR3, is DTGVSQNPRHKITKRGQNVTFRCDPISEHNRLYWYRQTLGQGPEFLTYFQNEAQLEKSRLLSDRFSAERPKGSFSTLEIQRTEQGDSAMYLCASSLGRDSYEQYFGPGTRLTVT.